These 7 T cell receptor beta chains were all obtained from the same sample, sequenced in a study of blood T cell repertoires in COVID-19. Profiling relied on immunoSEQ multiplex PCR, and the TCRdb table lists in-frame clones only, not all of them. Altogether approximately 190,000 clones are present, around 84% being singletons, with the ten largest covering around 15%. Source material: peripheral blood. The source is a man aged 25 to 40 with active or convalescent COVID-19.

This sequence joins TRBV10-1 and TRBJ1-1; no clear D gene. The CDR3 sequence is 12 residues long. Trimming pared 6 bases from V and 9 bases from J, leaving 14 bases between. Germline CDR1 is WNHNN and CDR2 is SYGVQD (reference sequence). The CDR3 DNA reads TGCGCCAGCAGCTTCTCCGACTCGAAAGCTTTCTTT. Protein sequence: CASSFSDSKAFF.

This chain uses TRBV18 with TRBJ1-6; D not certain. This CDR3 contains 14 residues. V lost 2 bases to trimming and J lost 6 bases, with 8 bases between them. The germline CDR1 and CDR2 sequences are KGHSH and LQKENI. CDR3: CASSPSSGNSPLHF. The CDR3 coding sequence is TGTGCCAGCTCACCAAGTTCGGGTAATTCACCCCTCCACTTT.

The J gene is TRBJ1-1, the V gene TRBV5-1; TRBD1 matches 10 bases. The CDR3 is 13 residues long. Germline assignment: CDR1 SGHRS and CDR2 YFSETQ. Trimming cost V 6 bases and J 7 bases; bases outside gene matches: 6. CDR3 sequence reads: CASNGQGEGEAFF. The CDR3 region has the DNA TGCGCCAGCAACGGACAGGGGGAAGGTGAAGCTTTCTTT.

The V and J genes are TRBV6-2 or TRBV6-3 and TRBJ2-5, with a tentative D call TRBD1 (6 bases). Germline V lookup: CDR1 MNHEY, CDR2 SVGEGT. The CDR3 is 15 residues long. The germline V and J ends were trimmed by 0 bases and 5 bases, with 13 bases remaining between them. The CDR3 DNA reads TGTGCCAGCAGTTACTCTCAACAGGGTCTTGAGACCCAGTACTTC. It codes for CASSYSQQGLETQYF.

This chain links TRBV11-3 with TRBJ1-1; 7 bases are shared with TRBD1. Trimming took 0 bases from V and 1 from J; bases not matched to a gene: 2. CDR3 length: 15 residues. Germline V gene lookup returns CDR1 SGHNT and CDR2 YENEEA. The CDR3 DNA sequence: TGTGCCAGCAGCTTAGAGGAGGGGGCGAACACTGAAGCTTTCTTT. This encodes CASSLEEGANTEAFF. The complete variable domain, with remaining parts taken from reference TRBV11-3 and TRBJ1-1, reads EAGVVQSPRYKIIEKKQPVAFWCNPISGHNTLYWYLQNLGQGPELLIRYENEEAVDDSQLPKDRFSAERLKGVDSTLKIQPAELGDSAVYLCASSLEEGANTEAFFGQGTRLTVV.

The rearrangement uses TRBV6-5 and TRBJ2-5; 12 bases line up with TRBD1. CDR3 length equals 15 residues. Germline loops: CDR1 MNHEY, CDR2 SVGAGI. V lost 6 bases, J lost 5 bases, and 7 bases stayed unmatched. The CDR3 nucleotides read TGTGCCAGCAGCTGGGGGGACAGGGGGCGGGAGACCCAGTACTTC. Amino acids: CASSWGDRGRETQYF.

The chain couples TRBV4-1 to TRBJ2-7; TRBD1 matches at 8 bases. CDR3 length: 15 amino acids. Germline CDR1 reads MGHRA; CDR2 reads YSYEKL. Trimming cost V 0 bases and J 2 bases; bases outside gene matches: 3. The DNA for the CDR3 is TGCGCCAGCAGCCAAGATCAACAGGGGGCCTACGAGCAGTACTTC. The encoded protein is CASSQDQQGAYEQYF.